This T cell receptor beta chain was sequenced for a study of T cells in Graves' hyperthyroidism and ophthalmopathy. Points from the study as a whole: The model's output predicted ophthalmopathy at a median of 6.5 months prior to onset. A model using 13 V-J features told ophthalmopathy apart from stable hyperthyroidism.

Amplification of TCR beta CDR3 regions used RNA as the template. The TCR CDR3 first-round RT-PCR relied on the HTBI primer set. TCRdb recomputed calls from the multiplex PCR reads with MiXCR, one row per CDR3 protein. The data show about 500,000 distinct CDR3 sequences, 16% seen once. On this clonotype: Its cognate antigen is unknown.

No ophthalmopathy progression within 18 months constituted stable Graves' hyperthyroidism. Per the germline V gene, CDR1 is MNHEY and CDR2 is SMNVEV (reference sequence). The CDR3 has 13 amino acids. The ends were cut back, 4 bases at V and 8 bases at J, with 14 bases in the middle. The sequence derives from a woman between 18 and 29 years old with Graves' hyperthyroidism. Sequencing used blood. This chain connects TRBV27 to TRBJ1-2; D is uncertain. CDR3 DNA: TGTGCCAGCAGTTCAACCGGTTTAAAAGGCTACACCTTC. Translation gives CASSSTGLKGYTF.